These T cell receptor beta chains were read from a single sample in a study of blood T cell repertoires in COVID-19. Using immunoSEQ multiplex PCR, the repertoire was profiled, and TCRdb retains in-frame clones only, with some absent. The sample has 380,000 or so clones, approximately 88% seen once. The sample consisted of PBMCs or T cells enriched from blood (not recorded which). The source is a woman between 25 and 40 years old with acute COVID-19. Each CDR3 is given with its conserved first and last residue. A D gene is named only where the DNA matches it firmly. Clone size is not always given. Where it is, it says once, few, many or a class for expanded clones.

D gene	V gene	clone size	J gene	CDR3 protein	CDR3 DNA
TRBD1	TRBV5-8	once	TRBJ2-7	CASSLGYRGEQYF	TGTGCCAGCAGCTTGGGGTACAGGGGCGAGCAGTACTTC
.	TRBV28	.	TRBJ2-5	CASRDSQETQYF	TGTGCCAGCAGGGACAGCCAAGAGACCCAGTACTTC
.	TRBV5-1	.	TRBJ1-4	CASSLQGIEEKLFF	TGCGCCAGCAGCTTGCAGGGGATAGAGGAAAAACTGTTTTTT
TRBD1	TRBV19	few	TRBJ1-2	CASNIGTGAFGYTF	TGTGCCAGTAATATCGGGACAGGGGCTTTCGGCTACACCTTC
.	TRBV11-1	.	TRBJ1-1	CASSGSGSNTEAFF	TGTGCCAGCAGCGGATCGGGATCGAACACTGAAGCTTTCTTT
.	TRBV6-1	.	TRBJ1-3	CASSESRGNTIYF	TGTGCCAGCAGTGAATCCCGTGGAAACACCATATATTTT
.	TRBV15	.	TRBJ1-1	CATSRANRVNTEAFF	TGTGCCACCAGCAGAGCCAACAGGGTGAACACTGAAGCTTTCTTT
TRBD2	TRBV6-1	.	TRBJ2-3	CASSDLGSGGRDTQYF	TGTGCCAGCAGTGATTTGGGGTCGGGGGGGCGCGATACGCAGTATTTT
.	TRBV4-2	.	TRBJ2-7	CASSLTSRDWSYEQYF	TGTGCCAGCAGCCTTACCTCACGGGACTGGTCCTACGAGCAGTACTTC
.	TRBV18	.	TRBJ1-1	CASSPQALITEAFF	TGTGCCAGCTCGCCGCAGGCCCTTATCACTGAAGCTTTCTTT
TRBD1	TRBV29-1	.	TRBJ1-1	CSSTGVTEAFF	TGCAGCTCAACAGGGGTGACTGAAGCTTTCTTT
TRBD1	TRBV3-1/TRBV3-2	.	TRBJ1-5	CASSPPREGAISQPQHF	TGTGCCAGCAGCCCCCCTAGAGAGGGGGCGATTTCCCAGCCCCAGCATTTT
.	TRBV19	.	TRBJ1-5	CASSIGSSNQPQHF	TGTGCCAGTAGTATAGGTAGTAGCAATCAGCCCCAGCATTTT
.	TRBV18	.	TRBJ1-1	CASSPPGGTEAFF	TGTGCCAGCTCACCCCCGGGAGGGACTGAAGCTTTCTTT
.	TRBV2	.	TRBJ2-7	CASSVDSGSEQYF	TGTGCCAGCAGTGTCGACTCCGGGTCCGAGCAGTACTTC
.	TRBV7-3	.	TRBJ1-6	CASSSTFVVNSPLHF	TGTGCCAGCAGCTCTACTTTTGTGGTCAATTCACCCCTCCACTTT
TRBD2	TRBV9	.	TRBJ2-1	CASSVESGGLYNEQFF	TGTGCCAGCAGCGTAGAGAGCGGGGGCCTATACAATGAGCAGTTCTTC